The 30 T cell receptor beta chains given below trace back to one sample, sequenced in a study of CD8 T cells in Susac syndrome (dated by TCRdb to the late 2010s). The receptor library was made with the immunoSEQ multiplex PCR assay. RNA was extracted using the RNeasy kit, and about 0.5 to 1 microgram was reverse transcribed with random hexamers. The public sequencing data were trimmed at Q25 with fastp and processed into clonotypes with MiXCR by TCRdb, which kept only in-frame beta chains. Rows are combined by CDR3 protein, so each entry shows the most common genes and DNA. The sample table holds about 130,000 distinct CDR3 sequences, of which around 95% were seen once. The ten biggest clones cover about 0.2% of the sample. Source material: CD8+ T cells from PBMCs. These receptors came from a human donor with Susac syndrome.

This clonotype was counted once. V gene TRBV6-4 combines with J gene TRBJ2-1; 7 nucleotides line up with TRBD2. Germline loops: CDR1 MRHNA, CDR2 SNTAGT. The CDR3 totals 16 residues. Trimming cost V 2 bases and J 1 base; bases outside gene matches: 5. CDR3 loop: CASSDNPSGSYNEQFF. The CDR3 bases are TGTGCCAGCAGTGACAACCCTAGCGGTTCCTACAATGAGCAGTTCTTC.

This clonotype was detected only once. The chain couples TRBV7-9 to TRBJ1-5; a weak D match, TRBD1 (5 bases). The CDR3 covers 13 residues. Trimming cost V 4 bases and J 9 bases, with 13 bases left between them. Germline CDR1 reads SEHNR; CDR2 reads FQNEAQ (reference sequence). This chain's CDR3 is CASSSPGGVPQHF. Here the CDR3 DNA reads TGTGCCAGCAGCTCCCCGGGGGGTGTGCCCCAGCATTTT.

J is TRBJ1-1 and V is TRBV7-9; perhaps TRBD1 as D (5 bases). The CDR3 is 16 amino acids. Germline V gene lookup returns CDR1 SEHNR and CDR2 FQNEAQ (reference sequence). Deletions cut 3 bases from V and 5 bases from J, with 19 bases between. DNA for the CDR3: TGTGCCAGCAGCTTGAACTCCGGGACTCCGGGAACTGAAGCTTTCTTT. The encoded protein is CASSLNSGTPGTEAFF.

The chain employs TRBV20-1 and TRBJ1-1; D remains unclear. Trimming left V 3 bases short and J 3 bases short, with 11 bases between. CDR3 length: 13 amino acids. Germline V CDR1 and CDR2: DFQATT, SNEGSKA (reference sequence). Here the CDR3 DNA reads TGCAGTGCTAGGGGGAGTCGCGACACTGAAGCTTTCTTT. This encodes CSARGSRDTEAFF.

This chain uses TRBV7-3 with TRBJ2-1, with D perhaps being TRBD1 or TRBD2 (6 bases each). The V end lost 5 bases, the J end lost 7 bases, and 18 bases lay between the germline ends. This CDR3 spans 15 amino acids. CDR1 is SGHTA, CDR2 FQGTGA, per germline. CDR3 nucleotide sequence: TGTGCCAGCAGCCCCACCGGCTTAGGGGGGAATGAGCAGTTCTTC. It specifies CASSPTGLGGNEQFF.

The V call is TRBV7-9, the J call TRBJ2-2; a possible D gene is TRBD2 (7 bases). Per the germline V gene, CDR1 is SEHNR and CDR2 is FQNEAQ (reference sequence). Trimming took 5 bases from V and 4 from J, leaving 17 bases between them. This CDR3 has 16 amino acids. CDR3 nucleotides: TGTGCCAGCAGCCTGAAACCGGGGGGCGGCACCGGGGAGCTGTTTTTT. This gives the protein CASSLKPGGGTGELFF.

The CDR3 DNA follows: TGTGCCAGCAGCCCCGACGTTAGCTCTGGGGCCAACGTCCTGACTTTC. It encodes CASSPDVSSGANVLTF. V gene TRBV13 combines with J gene TRBJ2-6; no clear D. CDR1 PRHDT and CDR2 FYEKMQ come from the germline V gene (reference sequence). The CDR3 sequence is 16 residues long. The V end was cut by 5 bases, the J end by 0 bases, with 11 bases between. The variable domain in full, completed from reference TRBV13 and TRBJ2-6, reads AAGVIQSPRHLIKEKRETATLKCYPIPRHDTVYWYQQGPGQDPQFLISFYEKMQSDKGSIPDRFSAQQFSDYHSELNMSSLELGDSALYFCASSPDVSSGANVLTFGAGSRLTVL.

The rearrangement joins TRBV10-3 to TRBJ1-6; D ambiguous. Per germline, CDR1 ENHRY and CDR2 SYGVKD. V lost 5 bases to trimming and J lost 6 bases, with 17 bases between them. This CDR3 has 16 residues. CDR3 nucleotides: TGTGCCATCAGTCTGGACCCCGGCACCCGTAATTCACCCCTCCACTTT. Translated, it gives CAISLDPGTRNSPLHF.

The chain couples TRBV5-4 to TRBJ2-1; TRBD2 is a possible D gene (5 bases). The CDR3 runs to 14 residues. The germline CDR1 and CDR2 sequences are SGHNT and YYREEE (reference sequence). Trimming stripped 0 bases from V and 6 bases from J, with 10 bases between. CDR3 DNA: TGTGCCAGCAGCTTGGCCACTAGGGTCAATGAGCAGTTCTTC. It encodes CASSLATRVNEQFF.

This rearrangement joins TRBV27 to TRBJ1-2; D unresolved. This CDR3 spans 13 amino acids. Germline values: CDR1 MNHEY, CDR2 SMNVEV (reference sequence). Trimming took off 6 bases at V and 3 bases at J, with 11 bases between the two ends. In nucleotides, the CDR3 is TGTGCCAGCAGCCTCTCGGCGGACTATGGCTACACCTTC. This gives the protein CASSLSADYGYTF.

The genes are TRBV5-6 and TRBJ2-5, with 7 bases fitting TRBD2. Unmatched junction bases numbered 7, after V lost 3 bases and J lost 5 bases. Germline V lookup: CDR1 SGHDT, CDR2 YYEEEE. The CDR3 is 14 amino acids. In nucleotides, the CDR3 is TGTGCCAGCAGCTCAGGGAGGGGACGCGAGACCCAGTACTTC. It encodes CASSSGRGRETQYF.

The table lists this clonotype with a count of one. This chain connects TRBV28 to TRBJ2-5; D perhaps matches TRBD1 (5 bases). V lost 3 bases and J lost 1, with 6 bases in between. Germline V gives CDR1 MDHEN, CDR2 SYDVKM. The CDR3 contains 13 residues. CDR3 region: CASSFGAQETQYF. As DNA, the CDR3 is TGTGCCAGCAGTTTTGGGGCCCAAGAGACCCAGTACTTC.

The V call is TRBV12-3 or TRBV12-4, the J call TRBJ2-1, with 8 nucleotides matching TRBD2. CDR3 length: 13 residues. V was clipped by 10 bases and J by 9 bases; unmatched bases: 11. The CDR3 sequence: CATTPGGAGEQFF. The CDR3, as DNA: TGTGCCACCACTCCGGGGGGGGCCGGTGAGCAGTTCTTC.

A remark on this clonotype: The junction departs from the called germline gene at one end, perhaps through a read error. This chain uses TRBV29-1 with TRBJ1-2; the D gene is possibly TRBD1 (5 bases). Germline CDR1 SQVTM, CDR2 ANQGSEA. This CDR3 region has 13 residues. CDR3 DNA: TGTAGCGTTGTTCTGGGGGAAGGGTATGGCTACACCTTC. Translation: CSVVLGEGYGYTF.

The gene calls are TRBV5-4 and TRBJ2-7, with 7 bases matching TRBD2. With 3 bases clipped from V and 4 bases from J, the junction kept 4 bases outside the gene matches. The CDR3 loop spans 13 amino acids. Germline assignment: CDR1 SGHNT and CDR2 YYREEE (reference sequence). The CDR3 nucleotides read TGTGCCAGCAGCTCCGGGACTACGTACGAGCAGTACTTC. This gives the protein CASSSGTTYEQYF.

The chain couples TRBV9 to TRBJ1-2; the match to TRBD1 covers 9 bases. Germline CDR1 is SGDLS and CDR2 is YYNGEE. The V and J ends lost 0 bases and 3 bases, in that order; junction bases with no gene match: 6. The CDR3 has 16 residues. The DNA of the CDR3 is TGTGCCAGCAGCGTAGACAGGGGGCCCGGAGACTATGGCTACACCTTC. This gives the protein CASSVDRGPGDYGYTF.

This chain connects TRBV6-5 to TRBJ2-7; tentatively, D is TRBD2 (5 bases). The CDR3 length is 13 residues. Germline-derived CDR1 and CDR2 are MNHEY and SVGAGI. V shed 2 bases and J shed 6 bases, with 11 bases lying between them. In nucleotides, the CDR3 is TGTGCCAGCAGTTACGAGGGCCGCGGCGAGCAGTACTTC. Translated, it gives CASSYEGRGEQYF.

The genes are TRBV7-8 and TRBJ1-1, with TRBD1 as a possible D gene (6 bases). Germline V gives CDR1 SGHVS, CDR2 FQNEAQ. This CDR3 is built from 13 residues. Trimming took off 1 base at V and 11 bases at J, with 14 bases between the two ends. In DNA, the CDR3 is TGTGCCAGCAGCTTAGATTTTATCAGGGGTGCTTTCTTT. Translating it yields CASSLDFIRGAFF.

The chain recombines TRBV9 with TRBJ2-3; 9 bases fit TRBD2. V lost 3 bases to trimming and J lost 6 bases; unmatched junction nucleotides: 8. The CDR3 is 15 amino acids. CDR1 and CDR2 (germline): SGDLS, YYNGEE. CDR3 sequence reads: CASSGWRGGRDTQYF. The DNA of the CDR3 is TGTGCCAGCAGCGGGTGGCGGGGGGGCCGTGATACGCAGTATTTT.

V usage is TRBV5-1 and J usage is TRBJ2-5; D possibly uses TRBD1 or TRBD2 (5 bases each). CDR3 size: 14 residues. CDR1 and CDR2 (germline): SGHRS, YFSETQ. Trimming shortened V by 7 bases and J by 3 bases, and 16 bases separated the two germline ends. This CDR3 is CASSPGTAEETQYF. The CDR3 DNA reads as TGCGCCAGCTCCCCGGGGACGGCAGAAGAGACCCAGTACTTC.

The chain recombines TRBV7-9 with TRBJ2-1, with D perhaps TRBD2 (5 bases). The V end lost 5 bases, the J end lost 6 bases, and 11 bases lay between the germline ends. CDR1 is SEHNR, CDR2 FQNEAQ, per germline (reference sequence). This CDR3 has 13 amino acids. The CDR3 loop reads CASSGGPSNEQFF. The CDR3 bases are TGTGCCAGCAGCGGAGGACCTTCCAATGAGCAGTTCTTC. The full variable domain, rest sourced from reference TRBV7-9 and TRBJ2-1, is DTGVSQNPRHKITKRGQNVTFRCDPISEHNRLYWYRQTLGQGPEFLTYFQNEAQLEKSRLLSDRFSAERPKGSFSTLEIQRTEQGDSAMYLCASSGGPSNEQFFGPGTRLTVL.

The CDR3 is CASSSGTGKTDTQYF. The CDR3 coding sequence is TGTGCCAGCAGCTCCGGGACAGGAAAAACAGATACGCAGTATTTT. The chain links TRBV7-6 to TRBJ2-3, with 8 bases fitting TRBD1. Trimming cost V 4 bases and J 3 bases; bases outside gene matches: 6. Germline loops: CDR1 SGHVS, CDR2 FNYEAQ. This CDR3 has 15 amino acids.

V usage is TRBV4-3 and J usage is TRBJ2-1; TRBD1 matches at 9 bases. CDR1 LGHNA and CDR2 YSLEER come from the germline V gene. This CDR3 is 15 amino acids long. Germline trimming cut 1 base from V and 6 bases from J; bases unmatched to any gene: 4. CDR3 sequence reads: CASSQGQGEGNEQFF. Written as DNA, the CDR3 is TGCGCCAGCAGCCAAGGACAGGGGGAGGGCAATGAGCAGTTCTTC.

The genes are TRBV12-3 or TRBV12-4 and TRBJ2-7; D tentatively fits TRBD1 or TRBD2 (6 bases each). Trimming pared 5 bases from V and 2 bases from J, leaving 13 bases between. This CDR3 has 14 amino acids. The CDR3, as DNA: TGTGCCAGCAGTACAGACAGGAGGGCCTACGAGCAGTACTTC. It specifies CASSTDRRAYEQYF.

The V call is TRBV30, the J call TRBJ2-7; D may be TRBD1 (5 bases). Per the germline V gene, CDR1 is GTSNPN and CDR2 is SVGIG (reference sequence). This CDR3 region has 14 residues. Trimming left V 2 bases short and J 3 bases short, with 14 bases between. The CDR3 DNA reads as TGTGCCTGGAGTCCCCCAGGGTTCGACTACGAGCAGTACTTC. Its protein product is CAWSPPGFDYEQYF.

The V and J genes are TRBV2 and TRBJ1-2; 8 bases match TRBD1. Germline V gives CDR1 SNHLY, CDR2 FYNNEI. CDR3 length equals 13 residues. V was pared by 6 bases and J by 5 bases, with 5 bases of the junction left unmatched. CDR3 residues: CASRGQEAYGYTF. In DNA form, the CDR3 reads TGTGCCAGCAGGGGACAGGAGGCGTATGGCTACACCTTC.

The genes are TRBV19 and TRBJ2-1; D is perhaps TRBD1 (6 bases). The V gene lost 5 bases and the J gene lost 1 base, with 15 bases spanning the gap. The germline V gene encodes CDR1 LNHDA and CDR2 SQIVND (reference sequence). There are 16 residues in the CDR3. The CDR3 reads CASSSRTARSYNEQFF. The CDR3 bases are TGTGCCAGTAGTTCTAGGACAGCAAGATCCTACAATGAGCAGTTCTTC.

CDR3 protein: CASSVGQFFNYGYTF. CDR3 DNA sequence: TGTGCCAGCAGCGTCGGACAGTTCTTTAACTATGGCTACACCTTC. J is TRBJ1-2 and V is TRBV2; D possibly corresponds to TRBD1 (6 bases). Germline lookup yields CDR1 SNHLY and CDR2 FYNNEI. The CDR3 is 15 amino acids. Trimming left V 6 bases short and J 1 base short, with 15 bases between.

The sample holds one count of this clonotype. The rearrangement links TRBV20-1 to TRBJ2-1, with 8 positions matching TRBD1. CDR1 and CDR2 from the germline V gene are DFQATT and SNEGSKA (reference sequence). The CDR3 totals 14 residues. The junction had 3 bases not matched to a gene; V was cut back by 3 bases and J by 2 bases. The CDR3 region has the DNA TGCAGTGCTAGCCGGGGACAGGCCTACAATGAGCAGTTCTTC. Its translation is CSASRGQAYNEQFF.

The rearrangement uses TRBV12-3 or TRBV12-4 and TRBJ2-7; D unresolved. This CDR3 is 13 amino acids long. V lost 3 bases to trimming and J lost 6 bases, with 12 bases between them. The CDR3 nucleotides are TGTGCCAGCAGTTTGAGGTTGCCGGGCGAGCAGTACTTC. This codes for CASSLRLPGEQYF.